This TCR beta chain is from a study of post-analysis software for immune sequencing data (dated by TCRdb to 2014 to 2015). With respect to the entire study: Relapsing-remitting, secondary progressive and progressive-relapsing multiple sclerosis were recorded as disease courses, and subtype annotation was lacking for some patients. The patient repertoires were set against ten to eleven previously published healthy control repertoires from donors whose ages ranged from roughly 6 to 27 years. A subset of samples was prepared in parallel using single-end sample barcoding, then pooled and co-amplified after Illumina adapter ligation. The paper as a whole reports these results and caveats: Patients showed significantly higher frequencies than controls for five TRBV segments, among them TRBV5-6, TRBV5-1 and TRBV20-1. Strong co-clustering of samples prepared in the same batch was shown by direct clustering with F measure, prompting a batch-effect correction. Significantly lower normalized Chao1 diversity was found in multiple sclerosis patients than in controls, suggesting substantial peripheral T-cell clonal expansion. The multiple sclerosis patient group was slightly younger than the control group.

This clonotype was observed a few times. Its antigen is currently not known. Base-call qualities are not available, and no considerably larger clone is one nucleotide away. Libraries were made using PCR. Sequencing took place on an Illumina HiSeq 2500. To reduce PCR and sequencing biases, unique molecular identifiers were incorporated into the TCR beta cDNA libraries. Every 1 to 10 million input T cells yielded approximately 500,000 cDNA molecules, meaning each molecule approximated one T cell. Patient libraries were prepared and sequenced with the same protocol used for the earlier healthy control dataset. Samples belonging to the same batch were prepared together, multiplexed and sequenced on a shared HiSeq lane. The original pipeline was this. Raw barcoded reads were processed with MIGEC, and single-read molecular identifier groups were discarded before consensus assembly and CDR3 extraction. Clonotype tables were post-analysed with VDJtools, normalizing diversity by down-sampling all datasets to the smallest sample size. In repertoire overlap clustering, CDR3 amino acid sequences, but not nucleotide sequences, were matched to correct batch-related cross-sample contamination. Through fastp at Q25 and MiXCR, TCRdb rebuilt clones from the public reads, retaining in-frame beta chains. Each record represents a unique CDR3 protein, reported with the most common genes and DNA among its rows. The V and J calls were determined by TCRdb, not by the authors. Present in this sample are 350,000 to 500,000 distinct CDR3 sequences, approximately 39% of which were seen just once. Approximately 7.6% of the sample rests with the top ten.

To demonstrate the VDJtools post-analysis software, the study profiled TCR beta repertoires from the peripheral blood of under 15 young patients with multiple sclerosis. The multiple sclerosis patients were children and adolescents between roughly 6 and 17 years of age. The V and J ends are trimmed by 4 bases and 1 base, leaving 13 bases between them. Reading the germline V gene gives CDR1 SQVTM and CDR2 ANQGSEA. The CDR3 runs 14 residues from the cysteine to the phenylalanine. The DNA shown is the 42-base CDR3, in frame from base 1. The origin of this receptor is a girl aged 2 to 10 with multiple sclerosis. Sequencing was carried out using blood. The chain couples TRBV29-1 to TRBJ1-2; confidence is insufficient to name the D gene. The encoded CDR3 is CSVAISELNYGYTF. The DNA sequence is as follows: TGCAGCGTTGCGATAAGCGAACTTAACTATGGCTACACCTTC.